Listed here are 5 T cell receptor beta chains from one sample, sequenced in a study of blood T cell repertoires in COVID-19. Libraries were prepared by immunoSEQ multiplex PCR; TCRdb keeps only in-frame clonotypes and omits some of them. The sample lists fewer than 300,000 clones; roughly 84% were seen once. Sequencing was carried out using peripheral blood. Receptors were obtained from a woman under 30 with acute or convalescent COVID-19.

This chain uses TRBV6-5 with TRBJ1-5; a weak D match, TRBD1 (5 bases). The length of the CDR3 is 14 residues. Germline V gene sequence: CDR1 MNHEY, CDR2 SVGAGI. V was shortened by 8 bases and J by 5 bases, with 16 bases between the two germline ends. The CDR3 DNA follows: TGTGCCAGCTGGGAGGGTTGGGGGGATCAGCCCCAGCATTTT. Translating gives CASWEGWGDQPQHF.

This clone was recorded once. The chain combines TRBV4-2 with TRBJ1-4, with 11 bases fitting TRBD1. Trimming took 1 base from V and 2 from J; bases not matched to a gene: 6. The germline CDR1 and CDR2 sequences are LGHNA and YNFKEQ. The CDR3 is 18 residues long. CDR3: CASSQGTGGSGTNEKLFF. CDR3 nucleotide sequence: TGTGCCAGCAGCCAAGGGACAGGGGGCTCGGGGACTAATGAAAAACTGTTTTTT.

The chain recombines TRBV4-3 with TRBJ1-1; TRBD1 agrees at 8 bases. Trimming took 3 bases from V and 1 from J; bases not matched to a gene: 7. The CDR3 loop spans 16 amino acids. Per the germline V gene, CDR1 is LGHNA and CDR2 is YSLEER. CDR3 amino acids: CASSHATGGTNTEAFF. CDR3 in DNA: TGCGCCAGCAGCCACGCAACAGGGGGAACGAACACTGAAGCTTTCTTT.

This clone has a handful of counts. The V gene is TRBV2, the J gene TRBJ2-2; 8 bases map to TRBD2. Germline lookup yields CDR1 SNHLY and CDR2 FYNNEI. The CDR3 loop spans 18 amino acids. The V gene end was trimmed by 5 bases and the J gene end by 3 bases; junction bases not matched to a gene: 14. The CDR3 DNA is TGTGCCAGCAGTCCTAGGGGAAGCGGGAGTTGGGACACCGGGGAGCTGTTTTTT. Its translation is CASSPRGSGSWDTGELFF.

The rearrangement joins TRBV29-1 to TRBJ1-2; 9 nucleotides agree with TRBD1. This CDR3 comprises 13 residues. V lost 4 bases and J lost 4; bases outside the gene matches: 4. CDR1 is SQVTM, CDR2 ANQGSEA, per germline. CDR3: CSVVGTGIYGYTF. The CDR3 DNA reads as TGCAGCGTTGTAGGGACAGGGATCTATGGCTACACCTTC.